The next 25 T cell receptor beta chains were all read from a single sample in a study of post-analysis software for immune sequencing data. Tagging with unique molecular identifiers was a feature of the TCR beta cDNA libraries. From the PCR reads, TCRdb called clonotypes with MiXCR, one entry per CDR3 protein. The sample has about 570,000 distinct CDR3 sequences, less than 40% seen once; the top ten hold about 5.6%. Study conclusions and caveats: When patients were compared with controls, a handful of TRBV segments were more frequent, TRBV5-6, TRBV5-1 and TRBV20-1 among them.

The antigens for these receptors are not known. Sequencing used blood. The receptors come from a girl aged 2-17 years with multiple sclerosis.

This clonotype has more than one count but fewer than ten. The chain employs TRBV20-1 and TRBJ2-3; TRBD2 aligns across 13 bases. With V trimmed by 3 bases and J by 0 bases, 6 bases remained unmatched. In germline, CDR1 is DFQATT, CDR2 SNEGSKA (reference sequence). This CDR3 is 17 amino acids long. The CDR3 reads CSARGGLAGASTDTQYF. Written as DNA, the CDR3 is TGCAGTGCTAGGGGAGGACTAGCGGGGGCTAGCACAGATACGCAGTATTTT.

Concerning this clonotype: This may come from a read error, since a much larger clone is one base off. The chain uses TRBV6-1 and TRBJ2-3; TRBD2 matches at 10 bases. CDR3 length: 17 amino acids. CDR1 and CDR2 from the germline V gene are MNHNS and SASEGT. The CDR3 is CAGSENQLAGRTDTQYF. CDR3 DNA sequence: TGTGCCGGCAGTGAAAATCAACTAGCGGGGCGCACAGATACGCAGTATTTT.

This clonotype was counted only a few times. This chain joins TRBV6-1 and TRBJ2-1; 9 bases are a match to TRBD1. The CDR3 is 16 amino acids. V lost 9 bases, J lost 6 bases, and 15 bases stayed unmatched. Germline V CDR1 and CDR2: MNHNS, SASEGT. CDR3 in amino acids: CASSKAGTGLFNEQFF. The CDR3 coding sequence is TGTGCCAGTAGTAAAGCCGGGACAGGGTTATTCAATGAGCAGTTCTTC.

A few counts support this clonotype. CDR3 in DNA: TGTGCCATGGGGGAGGGGACAGGGAAGGACGAGCAGTACTTC. Encoded protein: CAMGEGTGKDEQYF. The chain has TRBV10-3 and TRBJ2-7; 9 bases map to TRBD1. The length of the CDR3 is 14 residues. Germline assignment: CDR1 ENHRY and CDR2 SYGVKD. Trimming cost V 9 bases and J 5 bases; bases outside gene matches: 11.

The V call is TRBV20-1, the J call TRBJ2-2; 7 bases align to TRBD1. The CDR3 sequence is 15 residues long. Germline loops: CDR1 DFQATT, CDR2 SNEGSKA (reference sequence). The trim removed 3 bases at V and 2 bases at J, leaving 6 bases unmatched. CDR3 sequence: CSARGTASNTGELFF. The DNA for the CDR3 is TGCAGTGCTAGGGGGACAGCCTCAAACACCGGGGAGCTGTTTTTT.

V usage is TRBV10-3 and J usage is TRBJ2-3; 7 positions match TRBD1. Germline V gene sequence: CDR1 ENHRY, CDR2 SYGVKD. The CDR3 spans 14 residues. J gave up 4 bases and V 10 bases, and 11 bases lay outside the gene matches. The CDR3 is CATRRQGGSDTQYF. For the CDR3, the DNA is TGTGCCACAAGAAGACAGGGTGGGTCAGATACGCAGTATTTT.

The rearrangement joins TRBV13 to TRBJ1-6; D is undetermined. The CDR3 has 13 residues. In germline, CDR1 is PRHDT, CDR2 FYEKMQ (reference sequence). V lost 4 bases, J lost 8 bases, and 9 bases lay in between. The CDR3 nucleotides are TGTGCCAGCAGCTACGGCCGGGATTCACCCCTCCACTTT. This codes for CASSYGRDSPLHF.

A few counts support this clonotype. The chain combines TRBV29-1 with TRBJ2-1; 8 nucleotides agree with TRBD2. Losses at the gene ends were 2 bases for V and 1 base for J; bases not matched to a gene: 13. The germline V gene encodes CDR1 SQVTM and CDR2 ANQGSEA. The CDR3 runs 18 residues. The CDR3 spells CSVEKIAGFSNSYNEQFF. As DNA, the CDR3 is TGCAGCGTTGAAAAAATAGCGGGGTTTTCAAATTCCTACAATGAGCAGTTCTTC.

V usage is TRBV4-1 and J usage is TRBJ1-2, with D hard to call. The CDR3 length is 14 residues. Trimming cost V 0 bases and J 7 bases, with 12 bases left between them. The germline gives CDR1 MGHRA, CDR2 YSYEKL. This chain's CDR3 is CASSQEREPFGYTF. CDR3 nucleotide sequence: TGCGCCAGCAGCCAAGAGAGGGAACCCTTTGGCTACACCTTC.

This clonotype was seen more than once but under ten times. V gene TRBV7-9 combines with J gene TRBJ1-1; 7 bases map to TRBD1. There are 16 residues in the CDR3. Germline V gene sequence: CDR1 SEHNR, CDR2 FQNEAQ (reference sequence). The junction had 12 bases not matched to a gene; V was cut back by 6 bases and J by 2 bases. The CDR3 DNA follows: TGTGCCAGCAGTGGGGGGAGGACAGGCCTAAACACTGAAGCTTTCTTT. Translated, it gives CASSGGRTGLNTEAFF.

V and J are TRBV5-1 and TRBJ2-1; D perhaps matches TRBD1 (5 bases). The CDR3 contains 14 residues. Germline V gene sequence: CDR1 SGHRS, CDR2 YFSETQ. V shed 2 bases and J shed 5 bases, with 11 bases lying between them. As DNA, the CDR3 is TGCGCCAGCAGCTTCCCCGACAGCCACAATGAGCAGTTCTTC. Translated, it gives CASSFPDSHNEQFF.

The chain uses TRBV12-3 or TRBV12-4 and TRBJ2-2; a weak D match, TRBD2 (7 bases). Trimming took off 3 bases at V and 2 bases at J, with 13 bases between the two ends. This CDR3 contains 16 residues. CDR3 residues: CASSFVRGQNTGELFF. The DNA for the CDR3 is TGTGCCAGCAGTTTTGTGCGGGGGCAAAACACCGGGGAGCTGTTTTTT.

The gene calls are TRBV3-1 and TRBJ1-1, with D possibly TRBD1 on 5 matching bases. CDR1 LGHDT and CDR2 YNNKEL come from the germline V gene (reference sequence). V lost 0 bases and J 4 bases, leaving 6 bases between the germline ends. The CDR3 consists of 13 residues. CDR3 protein: CASSQDGTTEAFF. In nucleotides, the CDR3 is TGTGCCAGCAGCCAAGATGGGACCACTGAAGCTTTCTTT.

This clonotype appeared once. This sequence may be a read error, since a much larger clone differs from it by one base. The CDR3 DNA reads TGCAGTGCAACAAGCGGGTCTGGCACAGATACGCAGTATTTT. Amino acid sequence: CSATSGSGTDTQYF. V is TRBV20-1 and J is TRBJ2-3, with D possibly matching TRBD2 (6 bases). The germline V gene has CDR1 DFQATT and CDR2 SNEGSKA (reference sequence). Trimming took 6 bases from V and 1 from J, leaving 14 bases between them. The CDR3 consists of 14 residues.

The J gene is TRBJ1-5, the V gene TRBV12-3 or TRBV12-4; D is possibly TRBD1 (5 bases). The CDR3 is made up of 15 amino acids. V was cut by 7 bases and J by 0 bases, with 13 bases left in between. This chain's CDR3 is CASTLRGISNQPQHF. The CDR3 nucleotides read TGTGCCAGCACCTTGAGGGGAATTAGCAATCAGCCCCAGCATTTT.

The chain combines TRBV7-3 with TRBJ1-1; possible D gene TRBD1, 6 bases. Germline-derived CDR1 and CDR2 are SGHTA and FQGTGA. This CDR3 is built from 16 residues. Trimming pared 5 bases from V and 7 bases from J, leaving 23 bases between. CDR3 nucleotides: TGTGCCAGCAGCCGCGGGGCGGGGGCGCTTGTGGATGAAGCTTTCTTT. Residues: CASSRGAGALVDEAFF.

This clonotype was detected only a few times. The rearrangement joins TRBV25-1 to TRBJ1-2; no reliable D call. From germline, CDR1 is MGHDK and CDR2 SYGVNS. The CDR3 runs 12 residues. Trimming pared 4 bases from V and 7 bases from J, leaving 10 bases between. CDR3 DNA: TGTGCCAGCAGTGCCCATCCAGGTGGCTACACCTTC. It encodes CASSAHPGGYTF.

This clonotype was recorded a few times. J is TRBJ2-7 and V is TRBV6-1; the D gene could be TRBD1 or TRBD2 (6 bases each). V was shortened by 7 bases and J by 1 base, with 14 bases between the two germline ends. CDR1 MNHNS and CDR2 SASEGT come from the germline V gene. The CDR3 sequence is 14 residues long. The CDR3 loop reads CASTGGAVSYEQYF. The DNA for the CDR3 is TGTGCCAGCACCGGGGGCGCCGTGTCCTACGAGCAGTACTTC.

This clonotype was counted between two and nine times. J is TRBJ2-2 and V is TRBV4-2; TRBD2 agrees at 12 bases. This CDR3 has 17 residues. Germline CDR1 is LGHNA and CDR2 is YNFKEQ. Losses at the gene ends were 2 bases for V and 5 bases for J; bases not matched to a gene: 6. CDR3 DNA sequence: TGTGCCAGCAGCCAAATACTAGCGGGGGGAGCGACCGGGGAGCTGTTTTTT. It encodes CASSQILAGGATGELFF.

This rearrangement joins TRBV11-1 to TRBJ2-1; 7 positions match TRBD2. The J segment lost 0 bases and the V segment lost 5 bases, leaving 22 bases of the junction unmatched. CDR3 size: 21 residues. Germline assignment: CDR1 SGHAT and CDR2 FQDESV (reference sequence). CDR3 amino acids: CASSRPEVSSGFRSSYNEQFF. The CDR3 region has the DNA TGTGCCAGCAGCCGACCCGAGGTGTCTAGCGGATTTCGAAGCTCCTACAATGAGCAGTTCTTC.

As concerns this clonotype: The CDR3 end shows no conserved phenylalanine or tryptophan, and so a read error is likely. The V and J genes are TRBV5-1 and TRBJ2-1; a possible D gene is TRBD1 (5 bases). The CDR3 extends over 14 amino acids. Germline CDR1 SGHRS, CDR2 YFSETQ. Trimming shortened V by 4 bases and J by 3 bases, and 11 bases separated the two germline ends. DNA for the CDR3: TGCGCCAGCAGCCCAGTGACAGACTACAATGAGCAGTTCCTC. Translating it yields CASSPVTDYNEQFL.

This clonotype was recorded at least ten times. V usage is TRBV29-1 and J usage is TRBJ2-6; D not resolved. The germline CDR1 and CDR2 sequences are SQVTM and ANQGSEA. The CDR3 is 14 residues long. The ends were cut back, 6 bases at V and 0 bases at J, with 9 bases in the middle. CDR3 DNA: TGCAGCGTCGCAGTAGTCTCTGGGGCCAACGTCCTGACTTTC. It is translated as CSVAVVSGANVLTF.

This rearrangement joins TRBV5-1 to TRBJ2-1, with 9 bases matching TRBD1. The CDR3 covers 15 residues. Trimming took 4 bases from V and 12 from J; bases not matched to a gene: 14. Germline CDR1 and CDR2: SGHRS and YFSETQ. The CDR3 coding sequence is TGCGCCAGCAGCCCGGGACAGGGACGTAGCGATGGGCAGTTCTTC. It specifies CASSPGQGRSDGQFF.

The table lists this clonotype with a few counts. The V gene is TRBV6-5, the J gene TRBJ2-6, with D possibly TRBD1 on 6 matching bases. Germline V gene data show CDR1 as MNHEY and CDR2 as SVGAGI. The CDR3 contains 14 residues. The V gene lost 9 bases and the J gene lost 0 bases, with 9 bases spanning the gap. The CDR3 sequence: CASRQVSGANVLTF. The DNA for the CDR3 is TGTGCCAGTAGACAGGTCTCTGGGGCCAACGTCCTGACTTTC.

J is TRBJ2-7 and V is TRBV10-3; 10 bases fit TRBD2. Germline V lookup: CDR1 ENHRY, CDR2 SYGVKD. V gave up 0 bases and J gave up 5 bases; unmatched junction bases: 7. The CDR3 sequence is 16 residues long. CDR3 amino acids: CAISESVGLARHEQYF. CDR3 DNA sequence: TGTGCCATCAGTGAGTCGGTGGGACTAGCGCGCCACGAGCAGTACTTC.